The 27 T cell receptor beta chains given below trace back to one sample, sequenced in a study of patients and donors after allogeneic stem cell transplantation. TCRdb reprocessed the RT-PCR reads via MiXCR and lists one record per CDR3 protein. The table has approximately 430,000 distinct CDR3 sequences, roughly 17% seen once. The sample was blood, either unsorted or a sorted T cell fraction (not recorded which). The origin of the receptors is a human donor who was either an allogeneic HSCT recipient or a stem cell or donor lymphocyte infusion donor (not recorded which). It is not recorded whose cells these are; they may come from a transplant donor.

This chain joins TRBV19 and TRBJ2-5; D is possibly TRBD1 (5 bases). Germline CDR1 is LNHDA and CDR2 is SQIVND (reference sequence). This CDR3 is built from 13 residues. Trimming removed 6 bases from V and 5 bases from J, with 13 bases in between. The CDR3 sequence: CASRRRGVETQYF. The CDR3 nucleotides read TGTGCCAGTAGAAGAAGGGGTGTGGAGACCCAGTACTTC.

The rearrangement uses TRBV20-1 and TRBJ2-1; D possibly corresponds to TRBD2 (6 bases). Trimming took 6 bases from V and 15 from J, leaving 18 bases between them. Germline V gives CDR1 DFQATT, CDR2 SNEGSKA (reference sequence). The CDR3 is made up of 11 amino acids. The CDR3 spells CSAPGLFAPFF. The CDR3 DNA is TGCAGTGCACCGGGACTTTTCGCCCCGTTCTTC.

This rearrangement joins TRBV11-3 to TRBJ1-1; TRBD1 matches at 9 bases. The V gene's germline CDR1 is SGHNT and CDR2 YENEEA. The ends lost 5 bases at V and 11 bases at J; junction bases unmatched: 3. The CDR3 sequence is 11 residues long. CDR3 coding DNA: TGTGCCAGCAGCCTGGACAGGGGTGCTTTCTTT. Translating it yields CASSLDRGAFF.

The chain employs TRBV15 and TRBJ2-5, with D perhaps being TRBD1 or TRBD2 (6 bases each). Trimming left V 5 bases short and J 2 bases short, with 12 bases between. The germline CDR1 and CDR2 sequences are LNHNV and YYDKDF (reference sequence). CDR3 length: 14 amino acids. The CDR3 spells CATSGGGSQETQYF. The CDR3 nucleotides are TGTGCCACCAGCGGAGGGGGGAGTCAAGAGACCCAGTACTTC.

This clonotype appeared many times. The V and J genes are TRBV5-1 and TRBJ2-5; 9 nucleotides match TRBD2. The CDR3 totals 17 residues. Germline values: CDR1 SGHRS, CDR2 YFSETQ. J lost 7 bases, V lost 3 bases, and 16 bases had no gene match. CDR3: CASSSYSTSGSPVTQYF. The DNA of the CDR3 is TGCGCCAGCAGCTCGTATTCGACTAGCGGCAGCCCGGTGACCCAGTACTTC.

This chain connects TRBV12-3 or TRBV12-4 to TRBJ2-7; the D is unclear. Trimming shortened V by 2 bases and J by 6 bases, and 14 bases separated the two germline ends. The CDR3 consists of 14 residues. In nucleotides, the CDR3 is TGTGCCAGCAGTTTAAATAGGGTGGGTGGCGAGCAGTACTTC. Translated: CASSLNRVGGEQYF.

This chain connects TRBV15 to TRBJ2-7; tentatively, D is TRBD2 (5 bases). The CDR3 runs 14 residues. Germline V CDR1 and CDR2: LNHNV, YYDKDF (reference sequence). The germline V and J ends were trimmed by 1 base and 4 bases, with 11 bases remaining between them. The CDR3 spells CATSRVTGGYEQYF. CDR3 bases: TGTGCCACCAGCAGAGTGACGGGCGGGTACGAGCAGTACTTC. The whole variable domain, filled in from reference TRBV15 and TRBJ2-7, reads DAMVIQNPRYQVTQFGKPVTLSCSQTLNHNVMYWYQQKSSQAPKLLFHYYDKDFNNEADTPDNFQSRRPNTSFCFLDIRSPGLGDTAMYLCATSRVTGGYEQYFGPGTRLTVT.

The chain joins TRBV2 to TRBJ2-3; 10 nucleotides agree with TRBD2. Germline-derived CDR1 and CDR2 are SNHLY and FYNNEI. This CDR3 contains 16 residues. Trimming at V came to 5 bases and at J to 1 base, leaving 6 bases not matched to a gene. CDR3 in DNA: TGTGCCAGCAGTCCACTGCTAGCGGGGGGCACAGATACGCAGTATTTT. Translating gives CASSPLLAGGTDTQYF.

This clonotype was detected a few times. This rearrangement joins TRBV12-3 or TRBV12-4 to TRBJ1-1, with TRBD1 as a possible D gene (5 bases). Trimming stripped 4 bases from V and 3 bases from J, with 9 bases between. The CDR3 runs to 13 residues. CDR3 region: CASSWQGDTEAFF. In nucleotides, the CDR3 is TGTGCCAGCAGTTGGCAGGGTGACACTGAAGCTTTCTTT.

V gene TRBV4-3 combines with J gene TRBJ1-1; D not resolved. CDR1 and CDR2 (germline): LGHNA, YSLEER. V lost 1 base and J 4 bases, leaving 10 bases between the germline ends. This CDR3 spans 14 amino acids. In DNA, the CDR3 is TGCGCCAGCAGCCAAGGCAGGTTGGTCACTGAAGCTTTCTTT. It encodes CASSQGRLVTEAFF.

The J gene is TRBJ1-2, the V gene TRBV20-1; perhaps TRBD1 as D (5 bases). Deletions cut 2 bases from V and 4 bases from J, with 11 bases between. Germline CDR1 is DFQATT and CDR2 is SNEGSKA (reference sequence). This CDR3 contains 13 residues. Here the CDR3 reads CSARWGSGYGYTF. CDR3 bases: TGCAGTGCTAGATGGGGCAGCGGCTATGGCTACACCTTC.

This chain uses TRBV7-9 with TRBJ2-5; D possibly corresponds to TRBD2 (6 bases). The V end lost 3 bases, the J end lost 4 bases, and 15 bases lay between the germline ends. Germline V gene data show CDR1 as SEHNR and CDR2 as FQNEAQ (reference sequence). CDR3 length: 15 residues. The CDR3 nucleotides read TGTGCCAGCAGCTTTCCGGGACTCCGGGGAGAGACCCAGTACTTC. Protein sequence: CASSFPGLRGETQYF.

This rearrangement joins TRBV6-2 or TRBV6-3 to TRBJ2-5; the match to TRBD2 covers 12 bases. V lost 5 bases, J lost 3 bases, and 4 bases stayed unmatched. Germline values: CDR1 MNHEY, CDR2 SVGEGT. The CDR3 sequence is 15 residues long. CDR3 region: CASSIRLAGEETQYF. CDR3 bases: TGTGCCAGCAGTATCAGACTAGCGGGGGAAGAGACCCAGTACTTC.

The chain couples TRBV4-1 to TRBJ1-1, with 12 bases matching TRBD1. Germline V CDR1 and CDR2: MGHRA, YSYEKL. The CDR3 covers 17 residues. Losses at the gene ends were 0 bases for V and 0 bases for J; bases not matched to a gene: 2. The CDR3, as DNA: TGCGCCAGCAGCCAAGATGGGACAGGGGGCATGAACACTGAAGCTTTCTTT. This translates into CASSQDGTGGMNTEAFF.

This clonotype was counted a few times. The V call is TRBV3-1, the J call TRBJ2-7; the D is unclear. The V gene lost 4 bases and the J gene lost 7 bases, with 14 bases spanning the gap. This CDR3 contains 13 residues. Germline CDR1 is LGHDT and CDR2 is YNNKEL (reference sequence). The CDR3 sequence: CASSPLLKGEQYF. DNA of the CDR3: TGTGCCAGCAGCCCACTACTAAAGGGTGAGCAGTACTTC.

The sample holds a few counts of this clonotype. V gene TRBV6-2 or TRBV6-3 combines with J gene TRBJ2-7; 9 bases match TRBD2. The CDR3 contains 16 residues. Germline CDR1 reads MNHEY; CDR2 reads SVGEGT. Germline trimming cut 2 bases from V and 1 base from J; bases unmatched to any gene: 6. CDR3 loop: CASSYRGLAFSYEQYF. DNA for the CDR3: TGTGCCAGCAGTTACCGGGGACTAGCCTTTTCCTACGAGCAGTACTTC.

This clonotype has just a few counts. The chain is built from TRBV24-1 and TRBJ1-1; no clear D gene. Trimming stripped 2 bases from V and 1 base from J, with 10 bases between. There are 15 residues in the CDR3. Germline V gives CDR1 KGHDR, CDR2 SFDVKD. CDR3 nucleotide sequence: TGTGCCACCAGTGATTCGGCAACAAGGAACACTGAAGCTTTCTTT. It is translated as CATSDSATRNTEAFF.

This clonotype showed up just a few times. This chain connects TRBV5-1 to TRBJ2-7, with D unclear. CDR1 is SGHRS, CDR2 YFSETQ, per germline. V was clipped by 0 bases and J by 7 bases, with 17 bases between them. This CDR3 spans 15 amino acids. The CDR3 is CASSLAGATLREQYF. In DNA, the CDR3 is TGCGCCAGCAGCTTGGCCGGCGCCACCCTACGTGAGCAGTACTTC.

The chain joins TRBV12-3 or TRBV12-4 to TRBJ1-3; 8 nucleotides match TRBD1. This CDR3 comprises 14 residues. V was clipped by 5 bases and J by 6 bases; unmatched bases: 6. The CDR3 DNA reads TGTGCCAGCAGTCTGGACAGGGAAATAAACACCATATATTTT. It codes for CASSLDREINTIYF.

This clonotype occurred many times. This chain connects TRBV20-1 to TRBJ2-1; 14 bases fit TRBD2. V lost 6 bases to trimming and J lost 9 bases; unmatched junction nucleotides: 4. From germline, CDR1 is DFQATT and CDR2 SNEGSKA (reference sequence). This CDR3 comprises 13 residues. The DNA of the CDR3 is TGCAGTGCGACTAGCGGGAGGGCCGGTGAGCAGTTCTTC. This encodes CSATSGRAGEQFF.

The chain combines TRBV5-1 with TRBJ2-3; no clear D gene. The germline V and J ends were trimmed by 4 bases and 2 bases, with 11 bases remaining between them. The CDR3 is 14 residues long. Germline V gives CDR1 SGHRS, CDR2 YFSETQ. The CDR3 reads CASSIPDLTDTQYF. The CDR3 DNA is TGCGCCAGCAGCATTCCGGACCTCACAGATACGCAGTATTTT. Variable domain in full (rest from reference TRBV5-1 and TRBJ2-3): KAGVTQTPRYLIKTRGQQVTLSCSPISGHRSVSWYQQTPGQGLQFLFEYFSETQRNKGNFPGRFSGRQFSNSRSEMNVSTLELGDSALYLCASSIPDLTDTQYFGPGTRLTVL.

This clonotype was detected only a few times. The chain links TRBV12-3 or TRBV12-4 to TRBJ2-5; 8 bases fit TRBD1. The J segment lost 5 bases and the V segment lost 6 bases, leaving 14 bases of the junction unmatched. This CDR3 contains 16 residues. This CDR3 reads CASSLAPTGAWETQYF. The CDR3 coding sequence is TGTGCCAGCAGCCTAGCCCCGACAGGGGCTTGGGAGACCCAGTACTTC.

In this sample, this clonotype turned up a few times. The V call is TRBV29-1, the J call TRBJ2-7, with D perhaps matching TRBD2 (6 bases). The V end was cut by 7 bases, the J end by 3 bases, with 16 bases between. The germline V gene encodes CDR1 SQVTM and CDR2 ANQGSEA. The CDR3 covers 13 residues. CDR3 protein: CSALGGMSYEQYF. CDR3 coding DNA: TGCAGCGCGCTAGGCGGGATGAGCTACGAGCAGTACTTC.

This clonotype was observed a few times. The chain carries TRBV6-5 and TRBJ2-7; D remains ambiguous. Trimming cost V 0 bases and J 4 bases, with 10 bases left between them. The germline gives CDR1 MNHEY, CDR2 SVGAGI. CDR3 size: 14 residues. The CDR3 loop reads CASSYSDGRYEQYF. The CDR3 nucleotides are TGTGCCAGCAGTTACTCGGACGGACGGTACGAGCAGTACTTC.

The CDR3 bases are TGTGCCAGTAGAAGAGGGACAGGGGGCGATCAGCCCCAGCATTTT. Protein sequence: CASRRGTGGDQPQHF. This rearrangement joins TRBV19 to TRBJ1-5; TRBD1 aligns across 12 bases. The CDR3 runs 15 residues. With V trimmed by 6 bases and J by 5 bases, 5 bases remained unmatched. In germline, CDR1 is LNHDA, CDR2 SQIVND (reference sequence).

The chain joins TRBV7-8 to TRBJ2-1, with D possibly called TRBD1 or TRBD2 (6 bases each). V shed 1 base and J shed 4 bases, with 11 bases lying between them. CDR1 is SGHVS, CDR2 FQNEAQ, per germline. The CDR3 length is 15 residues. This chain's CDR3 is CASSLVPGAYNEQFF. The DNA of the CDR3 is TGTGCCAGCAGCTTAGTTCCGGGGGCTTACAATGAGCAGTTCTTC.

This clonotype was seen a few times. This chain connects TRBV7-2 to TRBJ2-5; D remains ambiguous. The V end lost 4 bases, the J end lost 2 bases, and 14 bases lay between the germline ends. Germline values: CDR1 SGHTA, CDR2 FQGNSA. The CDR3 covers 15 residues. The CDR3 coding sequence is TGTGCCAGCAGCTCCCAGCTAGGCCCACAAGAGACCCAGTACTTC. This sequence encodes CASSSQLGPQETQYF.